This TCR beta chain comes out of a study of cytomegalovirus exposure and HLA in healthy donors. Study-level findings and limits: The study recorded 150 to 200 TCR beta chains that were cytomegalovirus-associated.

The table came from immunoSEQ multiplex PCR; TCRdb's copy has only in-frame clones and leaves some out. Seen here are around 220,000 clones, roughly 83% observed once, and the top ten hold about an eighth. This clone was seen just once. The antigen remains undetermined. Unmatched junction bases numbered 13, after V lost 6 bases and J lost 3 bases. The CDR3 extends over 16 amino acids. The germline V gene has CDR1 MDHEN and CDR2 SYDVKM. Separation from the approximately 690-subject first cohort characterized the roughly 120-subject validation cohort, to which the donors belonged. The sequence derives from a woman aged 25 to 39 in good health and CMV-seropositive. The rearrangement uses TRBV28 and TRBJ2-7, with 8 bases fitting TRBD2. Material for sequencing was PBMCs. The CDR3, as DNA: TGTGCCAGCAGCGCAGAGCGGGAGCCGGCGCACTACGAGCAGTACTTC. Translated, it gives CASSAEREPAHYEQYF.